This TCR beta chain appears in the sequencing data of a study of T cell responses to AZD1222 COVID-19 vaccine. Study-wide results and limits: It should be noted that donors were predominantly white British and more often female, and clonal diversity was possibly underestimated.

Trimming removed 3 bases at V and 4 bases at J, with 15 bases between. The CDR3 totals 16 residues. The germline gives CDR1 LNHNV, CDR2 YYDKDF (reference sequence). Clones were sequenced by immunoSEQ multiplex PCR, and TCRdb holds only the in-frame ones, with some missing. The sample yields 100,000 to 120,000 clones, more than 90% seen once. A word on this clone: The antigen is undetermined.

Researchers grouped second doses given at about 4 or about 12 weeks into one pool. This specimen was peripheral blood, taken 28 days after the second AZD1222 dose. The chain carries TRBV15 and TRBJ1-4; TRBD1 might be the D (5 bases). The clonotype was recovered from an adult who received the AZD1222 COVID-19 vaccine. Here the CDR3 DNA reads TGTGCCACCAGCAGCCTCGCAGGCAGGGATAATGAAAAACTGTTTTTT. The encoded protein is CATSSLAGRDNEKLFF.